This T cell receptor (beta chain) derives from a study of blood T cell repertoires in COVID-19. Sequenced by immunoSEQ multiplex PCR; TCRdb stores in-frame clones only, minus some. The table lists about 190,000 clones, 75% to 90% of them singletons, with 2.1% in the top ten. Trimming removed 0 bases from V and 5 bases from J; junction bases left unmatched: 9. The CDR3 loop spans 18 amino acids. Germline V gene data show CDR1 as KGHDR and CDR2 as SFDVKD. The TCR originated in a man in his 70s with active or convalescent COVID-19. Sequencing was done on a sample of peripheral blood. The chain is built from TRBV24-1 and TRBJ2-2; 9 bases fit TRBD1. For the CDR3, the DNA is TGTGCCACCAGTGATTTGCATGGTGGGACAGGGTCGACCGGGGAGCTGTTTTTT. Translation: CATSDLHGGTGSTGELFF.